This entry features one T cell receptor (beta chain) sequence. The germline CDR1 and CDR2 sequences are SGHTA and FQGTGA. With 6 bases clipped from V and 0 bases from J, the junction kept 6 bases outside the gene matches. The CDR3 contains 16 residues. This entry belongs to a study of blood T cell repertoires in COVID-19. Study-level background: Acute and convalescent COVID-19 specimens originated in the United States, Italy and Spain. PBMCs, B-cell-depleted T cells, or T cells were the source of the cDNA or gDNA that made up the material.

As processed by the authors: Cell counts per sample came from amplifying reference gene primers. Method: immunoSEQ multiplex PCR; TCRdb's copy keeps in-frame clones and lacks some. The V and J calls and clone size come from that table; D and trimming were worked out from the DNA. The sample lists roughly 120,000 clones, 75% to 90% seen once, with 4.6% in the top ten. The sequenced material came from peripheral blood. The clonotype was recovered from a woman aged 50 to 60 with acute or convalescent COVID-19. The chain combines TRBV7-3 with TRBJ2-2, with TRBD2 matching 8 bases. CDR3 coding DNA: TGTGCCAGCAGTAAACGGGAGGGCCCGAACACCGGGGAGCTGTTTTTT. Protein sequence: CASSKREGPNTGELFF.